The sequence of this T cell receptor beta chain was determined in a study of human T cells and chemical hapten exposure (dated by TCRdb to the early 2020s). Background on the whole study: Libraries were pooled for sequencing, and variation in per-sample TCR yields was attributed mainly to small differences in library volumes within the pool. In alopecia patients, the study followed how the peripheral blood TCR repertoire changed in vivo over primary and secondary sensitization to diphenylcyclopropenone (DPC), a hapten. Both TCR alpha and TCR beta chains were sequenced from each blood RNA sample. Study-wide findings and limitations: The number of TCRs above 1 in 1000 frequency did not change with DPC sensitization; there was no evidence of global repertoire structure alterations. Repeated subsampling changed both the strength of the expansion versus patch-test correlation and the threshold at which that correlation became significant.

From its cysteine to its phenylalanine, the CDR3 spans 11 amino acids. CDR3 DNA is the only sequence kept; it has 33 bases, read in frame from the first base. CDR1 SQVTM and CDR2 ANQGSEA are derived from the germline V gene. Trimming removed 7 bases from V and 10 bases from J; the gene matches leave 7 bases unexplained. The library was built by means of 5' RACE. Sequencing took place on an Illumina MiSeq. During library preparation, unique molecular identifiers were attached to individual cDNA molecules so that TCRs could be counted in a quantitative, reproducible way. On the study's bioinformatics: Samples had a median of 95,638 TCRs, with a range from about 23,224 to 750,000. V, J and CDR3 annotation of the TCR reads was carried out using the Decombinator software suite. To make PS versus PT1 abundance plots, every sample was subsampled to the same number of TCRs (28,000). Expanded TCRs were defined as absent before sensitization and observed at least eight times at the 2-week time point. The public sequencing data were trimmed at Q25 with fastp and processed into clonotypes with MiXCR by TCRdb, which kept only in-frame beta chains. Duplicate CDR3 protein sequences are folded into a single record with the most common DNA and genes. TCRdb's processing, not the authors' own work, is the source of the V and J calls. Present in this sample are about 140,000 distinct CDR3 sequences, around 4% of which were seen just once. Jointly, the top ten make up over 1.2% of the sample.

A word on this clonotype: The antigen this receptor binds is unknown. Base quality data are lacking; no much larger clone is found one base away.

Total RNA was extracted from unfractionated whole blood collected in Tempus Blood RNA tubes. As TCR sequencing controls, five or six healthy volunteers were used, with blood taken at day 0, 2 weeks and 6 weeks. The chain couples TRBV29-1 to TRBJ2-1; TRBD1 agrees with 7 junctional bases. The receptor was derived from a female donor in good health. The DNA sequence reads TGCAGCGGCGACAGGGTTGGCGAGCAGTTCTTC. The encoded protein is CSGDRVGEQFF.